These T cell receptor beta chains were read from a single sample in a study of immune evolution from preneoplasia to lung adenocarcinoma. The assay was immunoSEQ multiplex PCR, and TCRdb's table has in-frame clones only and misses some. The table includes approximately 5,100 clones, 65% to 70% detected once. Sequencing was done on a sample of FFPE adjacent normal lung tissue. The receptors come from an older person with lung adenocarcinoma. The conserved cysteine and the conserved F or W are not part of the CDR3 here. The order of the fields is CDR3 protein, V gene, D gene, clone size. The D gene is left open where the match is weak. Size tells how often a clone was seen (once, few, many) or the class of an expanded clone, and some rows leave it out.

ASSQVNLIATDTQY | TRBV4-1 | - | -
ASSPDGIQETQY | TRBV7-2 | - | -
ASSRSPGDYGYT | TRBV13 | - | large
ASSITTAIYSNQPQH | TRBV19 | - | -
ASSLGGQQNTGELF | TRBV11-3 | TRBD1 | -
ASSLGTGSNEKLF | TRBV7-8 | - | -
ASSKRTARGYT | TRBV28 | - | -
ASSDSGGAREQY | TRBV2 | TRBD2 | -
ASSGRGQGGYEQY | TRBV2 | TRBD1 | few
ASSGRTGRDYGYT | TRBV11-3 | TRBD1 | few
ASSLNRNTGELF | TRBV11-2 | - | -
ASSLYTPRDSNYGYT | TRBV28 | TRBD1 | -
ASSLDVRYSGYT | TRBV5-6 | - | -
ASSQQTGRDEQY | TRBV4-1 | - | medium-sized
ASSARQVVTYEQY | TRBV11-2 | - | -
ASSLPAGGGLNEQF | TRBV5-4 | TRBD2 | -
ASSGTSGGPSSYNEQF | TRBV28 | TRBD2 | -
ASTQTASNTEAF | TRBV2 | - | -
AWSPGGWDTGELF | TRBV30 | - | -
ARPHYDVRGYT | TRBV5-4 | - | -
ASSYGRGYEQY | TRBV19 | - | -
ASSAFQGYTEAF | TRBV4-3 | - | -
ATRVVVSGNTIY | TRBV19 | - | -
AINGQGNSPLH | TRBV10-3 | TRBD1 | -
ASSFGGSYEQY | TRBV11-2 | - | -
ASKRDWGTEAF | TRBV7-2 | - | -
ASSQFLGLAGEQY | TRBV4-3 | TRBD2 | -
ASSLGGGVGAEAF | TRBV7-9 | TRBD1 | hyperexpanded
ASSLGGVVTEAF | TRBV5-4 | - | few
ASSLPGRQANYGYT | TRBV7-2 | - | -
ASSEDRALYDGYT | TRBV2 | - | few
ASSLEGEGSYGYT | TRBV5-6 | - | -
ASRQDGYEQY | TRBV14 | - | -
AWQTANEAF | TRBV30 | - | -
ASSLGRTNDPDENIQY | TRBV11-2 | - | -
ASSQDPTGRTEAF | TRBV4-1 | TRBD1 | -
AWNFLNGGELF | TRBV30 | - | -
ASSYPGTGGYT | TRBV7-8 | TRBD1 | -
AISEGTSGQGSYGYT | TRBV10-3 | TRBD1 | -
ASSSHYEQY | TRBV5-4 | - | -
ASTTGTGYT | TRBV7-9 | - | -
ASSPGGGAYEQY | TRBV5-4 | - | -
ATAWDSDVNYGYT | TRBV2 | - | -
AWSPPSTRGGYI | TRBV30 | - | -
ASSLAIGQGEQY | TRBV5-1 | TRBD1 | -
ASSYQENTEAF | TRBV6-5 | - | -
ASKKDNSALSSYEQY | TRBV10-3 | - | -
ASSDGGGRYEQF | TRBV11-2 | - | few
ASSSPREEGASGTEAF | TRBV7-2 | TRBD1 | large
AIETETYEQY | TRBV2 | - | -
ASSRDSNTGELF | TRBV10-1 | - | -
ASRKQGSYGYT | TRBV28 | - | -
ASRHRRTSYNEQF | TRBV28 | - | -